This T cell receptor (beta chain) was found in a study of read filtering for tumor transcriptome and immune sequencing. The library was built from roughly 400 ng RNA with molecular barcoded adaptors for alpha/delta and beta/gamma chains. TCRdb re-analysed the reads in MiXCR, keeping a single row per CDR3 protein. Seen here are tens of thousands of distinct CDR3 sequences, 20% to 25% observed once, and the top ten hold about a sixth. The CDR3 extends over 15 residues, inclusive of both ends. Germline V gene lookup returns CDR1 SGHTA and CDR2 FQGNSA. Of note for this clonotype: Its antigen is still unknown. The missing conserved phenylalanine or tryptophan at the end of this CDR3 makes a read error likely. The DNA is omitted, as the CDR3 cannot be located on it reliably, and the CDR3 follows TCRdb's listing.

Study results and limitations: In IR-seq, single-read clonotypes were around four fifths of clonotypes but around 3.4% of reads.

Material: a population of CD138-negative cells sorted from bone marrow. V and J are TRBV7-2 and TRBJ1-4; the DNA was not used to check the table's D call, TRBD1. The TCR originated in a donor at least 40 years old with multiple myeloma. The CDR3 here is CASSLGGGPNEKLSI.